These T cell receptor beta chains were read from a single sample in a study of T cell changes during pregnancy in multiple sclerosis. Here immunoSEQ multiplex PCR was the method, and the copy in TCRdb shows in-frame clones only, minus some. Among tens of thousands of clones listed, around 90% were seen once. The sample here was peripheral blood, taken in the second trimester of pregnancy. These receptors all stem from a female donor with multiple sclerosis, enrolled in a pregnancy study. Both conserved end residues are part of each CDR3. The D gene is left open where the match is weak. Rows may omit the clone size; those that give it use once, few, many or a size class.

>-|TRBV19|-|TRBJ2-6
TGTGCCAGTAGTTCGATACAGGCTGGGGCCAACGTCCTGACTTTC
CASSSIQAGANVLTF
>TRBD1|TRBV6-5|-|TRBJ1-1
TGTGCCAGCAGTTTCGACAGGGTCACTGAAGCTTTCTTT
CASSFDRVTEAFF
>-|TRBV28|-|TRBJ2-7
TGTGCCAGCACGAAATACAGGGCGAGCTCCTACGAGCAGTACTTC
CASTKYRASSYEQYF
>TRBD1|TRBV29-1|-|TRBJ1-2
TGCAGCGTTGAGGGACAGATCTCGGAGGGCTACACCTTC
CSVEGQISEGYTF
>-|TRBV11-2|-|TRBJ2-7
TGTGCCAGCAGCTTGGACAAGAGCTCCTACGAGCAGTACTTC
CASSLDKSSYEQYF
>TRBD2|TRBV7-9|-|TRBJ2-1
TGTGCCAGCAGCAACATAGCGGGAGGTTTGGGTGAGCAGTTCTTC
CASSNIAGGLGEQFF
>-|TRBV6-1|-|TRBJ2-1
TGTGCCAGCAGTGAAACTCCTGGGGCATCCTACAATGAGCAGTTCTTC
CASSETPGASYNEQFF
>TRBD2|TRBV7-6|-|TRBJ2-3
TGTGCCAGCAGCTTAGAGGTTAGCGGGAGGTCCTTGGGCACAGATACGCAGTATTTT
CASSLEVSGRSLGTDTQYF
>TRBD1|TRBV6-5|-|TRBJ2-7
TGTGCCAGCAGTTACCAGACAGGGACCGGCCTCGAGCAGTACTTC
CASSYQTGTGLEQYF
>-|TRBV5-6|-|TRBJ2-1
TGTGCCAGCAGCTTGTTTTCGCTAGCGAGCGATGAGCAGTTCTTC
CASSLFSLASDEQFF
>-|TRBV29-1|-|TRBJ2-5
TGCAGCGTTGTGACTGCTGTAGAGACCCAGTACTTC
CSVVTAVETQYF
>-|TRBV18|once|TRBJ2-3
TGTGCCAGCTCATCGGGACTGAACACAGATACGCAGTATTTT
CASSSGLNTDTQYF
>TRBD1|TRBV9|-|TRBJ1-1
TGTGCCAGCAGCGCGACAGGGGCTGAAGCTTTCTTT
CASSATGAEAFF
>-|TRBV7-2|-|TRBJ2-1
TGTGCCAGCAGCTTTGACTCTAGCTCCTACAATGAGCAGTTCTTC
CASSFDSSSYNEQFF
>TRBD1|TRBV11-2|-|TRBJ2-3
TGTGCCAGCAGACAGGGGGCCGCAGATACGCAGTATTTT
CASRQGAADTQYF
>-|TRBV4-1|-|TRBJ1-2
TGCGCCAGCAGCCAAGAAGAAGGGGGATACTATGGCTACACCTTC
CASSQEEGGYYGYTF
>-|TRBV28|-|TRBJ2-7
TGTGCCAGCAGTCAGGAGGAGAACGAGCAGTACTTC
CASSQEENEQYF
>-|TRBV19|-|TRBJ2-3
TGTGCCAGTAGGGGCAGCTCCACAGATACGCAGTATTTT
CASRGSSTDTQYF
>-|TRBV13|-|TRBJ2-2
TGTGCCAGCAGCTTAAGGGGAATTGGCACCGGGGAGCTGTTTTTT
CASSLRGIGTGELFF
>-|TRBV4-3|-|TRBJ2-7
TGCGCCAGCAGCCAGGCCAGGGACTGGGTACGAGACGAGCAGTACTTC
CASSQARDWVRDEQYF
>-|TRBV19|-|TRBJ1-1
TGTGCCAGTAGTGATCGGGGGGAGAGCACTGAAGCTTTCTTT
CASSDRGESTEAFF
>TRBD2|TRBV18|-|TRBJ2-1
TGTGCCAGCTCACTCTTAGCGGGGGAGTACAATGAGCAGTTCTTC
CASSLLAGEYNEQFF
>-|TRBV28|-|TRBJ2-7
TGTGCCAGCAGTCATAGGGGGAGCTCCTACGAGCAGTACTTC
CASSHRGSSYEQYF
>TRBD2|TRBV27|-|TRBJ2-3
TGTGCCAGTTTGAAGACTAGCGGTATGGGTACGCAGTATTTT
CASLKTSGMGTQYF
>TRBD2|TRBV4-2|-|TRBJ2-1
TGTGCCAGCAGCCAAGAGGAGACGGGACTAGCGGGAGATCATGAGCAGTTCTTC
CASSQEETGLAGDHEQFF
>TRBD1|TRBV7-8|-|TRBJ2-3
TGTGCCAGCAGCCTACTAGTGGGACAGTCCCCCACAGATACGCAGTATTTT
CASSLLVGQSPTDTQYF
>TRBD2|TRBV19|-|TRBJ2-6
TGTGCCAGTAGTCCGGGGACTAGCGGGAGTTCTGGGGCCAACGTCCTGACTTTC
CASSPGTSGSSGANVLTF
>TRBD2|TRBV7-9|-|TRBJ2-7
TGTGCCAGCAGCAAAGGGACTAGCGGCTCCTACGAGCAGTACTTC
CASSKGTSGSYEQYF
>-|TRBV27|-|TRBJ2-7
TGTGCCAGCAGTTTATTTTACAGGGTGCAGTTCTCCGAGCAGTACTTC
CASSLFYRVQFSEQYF
>TRBD1|TRBV9|-|TRBJ1-2
TGTGCCAGCAGCGGGACAGGGGGCCTTAGGTATGGCTACACCTTC
CASSGTGGLRYGYTF
>TRBD1|TRBV18|-|TRBJ1-1
TGTGCCAGCTCACCCGCAGGGGGATGGGACACTGAAGCTTTCTTT
CASSPAGGWDTEAFF
>TRBD1|TRBV6-5|-|TRBJ1-4
TGTGCCAGCAGTTACTCGACAGGGGGCGGTGAAAAACTGTTTTTT
CASSYSTGGGEKLFF
>TRBD1|TRBV5-1|-|TRBJ2-7
TGCGCCAGCAGCTTGGCCTTGGGACAGCTCAACGAGCAGTACTTC
CASSLALGQLNEQYF
>TRBD2|TRBV28|-|TRBJ2-5
TGTGCCAGCAGTTTATCAGAGCGGGAGAGGGGGGTAGAGACCCAGTACTTC
CASSLSERERGVETQYF
>-|TRBV9|-|TRBJ2-2
TGTGCCAGCAATATCGGACACCGTACGAACACCGGGGAGCTGTTTTTT
CASNIGHRTNTGELFF
>-|TRBV7-9|-|TRBJ2-7
TGTGCCAGCAGCTTAGCCGGGACAAAGTCCTACGAGCAGTACTTC
CASSLAGTKSYEQYF
>TRBD2|TRBV15|-|TRBJ2-7
TGTGCCACCAGCAGAGATGAAGCGGGAGGAATCTACGAGCAGTACTTC
CATSRDEAGGIYEQYF
>-|TRBV5-1|-|TRBJ1-2
TGCGCCAGCAGCTTGGAATCGGCAGAGGTCTATGGCTACACCTTC
CASSLESAEVYGYTF
>TRBD2|TRBV4-2|-|TRBJ2-1
TGTGCCAGCAGCCAAGTAGCGGGAGTCTACAATGAGCAGTTCTTC
CASSQVAGVYNEQFF
>-|TRBV4-3|-|TRBJ1-5
TGCGCCAGCAGCCAAGATCGACAGGCGGACCAGCCCCAGCATTTT
CASSQDRQADQPQHF
>-|TRBV6-1|-|TRBJ2-3
TGTGCCAGCAGTGAAGCGGCGGGGACCACAGATACGCAGTATTTT
CASSEAAGTTDTQYF
>-|TRBV13|-|TRBJ1-6
TGTGCCAGCAGCTTAGTTCGGGGGGCGGATTCACCCCTCCACTTT
CASSLVRGADSPLHF
>TRBD1|TRBV5-1|-|TRBJ1-2
TGCGCCAGCAGCTTGGCGACAGGGGCCAGGGGCTACACCTTC
CASSLATGARGYTF
>-|TRBV2|-|TRBJ1-1
TGTGCCAGCGGCCGCAACACTGAAGCTTTCTTT
CASGRNTEAFF
>-|TRBV14|-|TRBJ2-1
TGTGCCAGCAGCCATTGGACAGCCTCATCTATGAATGAGCAGTTCTTC
CASSHWTASSMNEQFF
>TRBD1|TRBV6-6|-|TRBJ1-6
TGTGCCAGCAGTTACGCACAGGGGGCAGGTTCACCCCTCCACTTT
CASSYAQGAGSPLHF
>-|TRBV5-6|-|TRBJ2-5
TGTGCCAGCAGGAACAGGGCGATACTCCAAGGGACCCAGTACTTC
CASRNRAILQGTQYF
>TRBD2|TRBV14|once|TRBJ2-2
TGTGCCAGCAGCCAGACTAGCGGGGCGAACACCGGGGAGCTGTTTTTT
CASSQTSGANTGELFF
>-|TRBV5-1|-|TRBJ2-7
TGCGCCAGCAGCTCCTCACAGGGTAGGTCGTCCTACGAGCAGTACTTC
CASSSSQGRSSYEQYF
>-|TRBV11-2|-|TRBJ1-6
TGTGCCAGCAGCCCACAGGGAATTGATTCACCCCTCCACTTT
CASSPQGIDSPLHF